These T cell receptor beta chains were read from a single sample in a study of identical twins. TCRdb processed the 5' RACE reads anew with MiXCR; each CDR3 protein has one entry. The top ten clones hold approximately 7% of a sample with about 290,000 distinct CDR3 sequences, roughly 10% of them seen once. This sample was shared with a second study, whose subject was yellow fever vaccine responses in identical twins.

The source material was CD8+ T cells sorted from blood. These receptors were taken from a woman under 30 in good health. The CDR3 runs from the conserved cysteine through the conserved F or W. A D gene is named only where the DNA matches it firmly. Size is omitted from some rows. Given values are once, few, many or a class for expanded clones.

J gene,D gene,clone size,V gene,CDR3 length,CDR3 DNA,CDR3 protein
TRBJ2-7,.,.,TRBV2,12,TGTGCCAGCAGTGATGCTGCTTGGGAGCAGTACTTC,CASSDAAWEQYF
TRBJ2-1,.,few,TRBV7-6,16,TGTGCCAGCAGCTTAGCAGGAGGCACGGTAAACAATGAGCAGTTCTTC,CASSLAGGTVNNEQFF
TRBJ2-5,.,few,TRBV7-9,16,TGTGCCAGCAGCTTACTCCAGGGAGGTCCTCTAGAGACCCAGTACTTC,CASSLLQGGPLETQYF
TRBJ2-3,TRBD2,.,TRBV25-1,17,TGTGCCAGCAGTGGAAACGGACTAGCGGGCAGCACAGATACGCAGTATTTT,CASSGNGLAGSTDTQYF
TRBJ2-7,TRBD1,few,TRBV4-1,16,TGCGCCAGCAGCCAAGTCTTAGGACAGGAGAGCGACGAGCAGTACTTC,CASSQVLGQESDEQYF
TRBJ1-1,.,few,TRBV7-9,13,TGTGCCAGCATCCTGGACAAGAACACTGAAGCTTTCTTT,CASILDKNTEAFF
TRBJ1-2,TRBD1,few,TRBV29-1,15,TGCAGCGTTCCCTCCGGGACAGAGTCTAACTATGGCTACACCTTC,CSVPSGTESNYGYTF
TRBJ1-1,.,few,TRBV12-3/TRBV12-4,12,TGTGCCAGCAGTGTGCGGCACACTGAAGCTTTCTTT,CASSVRHTEAFF
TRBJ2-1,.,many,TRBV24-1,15,TGTGCCACCAGTGAGGAGACCAGCTCCTACAATGAGCAGTTCTTC,CATSEETSSYNEQFF
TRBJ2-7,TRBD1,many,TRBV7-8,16,TGTGCCAGCAGCCTACTGACAGGGACAAGCTCCTACGAGCAGTACTTC,CASSLLTGTSSYEQYF
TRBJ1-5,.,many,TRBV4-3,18,TGCGCCAGCAGCCAAGATAGACTTGTGGGGTACGGCAATCAGCCCCAGCATTTT,CASSQDRLVGYGNQPQHF
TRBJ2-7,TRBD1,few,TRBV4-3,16,TGCGCCAGCAGCCAAGGTTTTAAGGGGGCGATGGACGAGCAGTACTTC,CASSQGFKGAMDEQYF
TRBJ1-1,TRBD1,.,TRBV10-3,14,TGTGCCACCCAATTAGGACAGGGGAACACTGAAGCTTTCTTT,CATQLGQGNTEAFF
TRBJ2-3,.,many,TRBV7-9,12,TGTGCCAGTGGACACCTCACAGATACGCAGTATTTT,CASGHLTDTQYF
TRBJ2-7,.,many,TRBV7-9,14,TGTGCCAGCAGCTTAGTTGACAGCCTCTACGAGCAGTACTTC,CASSLVDSLYEQYF
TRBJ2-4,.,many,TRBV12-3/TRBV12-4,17,TGTGCCAGCAGCACCGTCGGAGAGGTTAGGGCCAAAAACATTCAGTACTTC,CASSTVGEVRAKNIQYF
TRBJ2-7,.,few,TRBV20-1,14,TGCAGTGCTAGAGATAGGATCGTCACCTACGAGCAGTACTTC,CSARDRIVTYEQYF
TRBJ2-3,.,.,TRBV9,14,TGTGCCAGCAAAGGCCGAGGGAGCACAGATACGCAGTATTTT,CASKGRGSTDTQYF
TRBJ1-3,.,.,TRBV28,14,TGTGACAGCAGTTTATCCGGACCTGGAAACACCATATATTTT,CDSSLSGPGNTIYF
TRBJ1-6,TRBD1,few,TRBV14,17,TGTGCCAGCAGCCCCCCGGACAGGGGAGCCTATAATTCACCCCTCCACTTT,CASSPPDRGAYNSPLHF
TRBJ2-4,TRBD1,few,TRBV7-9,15,TGTGCCAGCAGCTACCAGGGGGCGGCCAAAAACATTCAGTACTTC,CASSYQGAAKNIQYF
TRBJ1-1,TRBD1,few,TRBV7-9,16,TGTGCCAGCAGGTCACCGGGACAGTCAATGAACACTGAAGCTTTCTTT,CASRSPGQSMNTEAFF
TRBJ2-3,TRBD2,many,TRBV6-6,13,TGTGCCAGCAGCTGGACTAGCGGAGATACGCAGTATTTT,CASSWTSGDTQYF
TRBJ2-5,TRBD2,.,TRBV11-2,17,TGTGCCAGCAGCCACTGGACTAGCGGGACGGCCGGGGAGACCCAGTACTTC,CASSHWTSGTAGETQYF
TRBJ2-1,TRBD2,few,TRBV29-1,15,TGCAGCGTTGAAGATGTAAGCGGGGACTACAATGAGCAGTTCTTC,CSVEDVSGDYNEQFF
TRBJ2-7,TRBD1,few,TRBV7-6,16,TGTGCCAGCAGCTTAGAGTCGGGACAGGGTGTCTACGAGCAGTACTTC,CASSLESGQGVYEQYF
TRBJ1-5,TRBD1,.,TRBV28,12,TGTGCCAGCACCAGGGGGCCGGTCGCCCAGCATTTT,CASTRGPVAQHF
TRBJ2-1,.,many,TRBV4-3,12,TGCGCCAGCAGCCAAGACGACAGTGAGCAGTTCTTC,CASSQDDSEQFF
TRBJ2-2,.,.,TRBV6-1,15,TGTGCCAGCAGCCCCGGATGGGTGAACACCGGGGAGCTGTTTTTT,CASSPGWVNTGELFF
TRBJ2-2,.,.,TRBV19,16,TGTGCCAGTAGTAAACGCAGGGCAGCGAACACCGGGGAGCTGTTTTTT,CASSKRRAANTGELFF
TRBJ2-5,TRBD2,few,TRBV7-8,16,TGTGCCAGCAGCCGACTAGCGGGGGGGCGGCAAGAGACCCAGTACTTC,CASSRLAGGRQETQYF
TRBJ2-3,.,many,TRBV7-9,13,TGTGCCAGCCGGGAGCCTGTAACAGATACGCAGTATTTT,CASREPVTDTQYF
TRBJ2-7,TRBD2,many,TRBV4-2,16,TGTGCCAGCAGCCAAGATGCAGCGGGAGGCGGATACGAGCAGTACTTC,CASSQDAAGGGYEQYF
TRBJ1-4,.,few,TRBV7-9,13,TGTGCCAGCAGCGAGTCCCGGTTTGAAAAACTGTTTTTT,CASSESRFEKLFF
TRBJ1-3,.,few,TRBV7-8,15,TGTGCCAGCAGCCCCGGGACGGCCGCTGGAAACACCATATATTTT,CASSPGTAAGNTIYF
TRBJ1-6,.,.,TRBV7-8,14,TGTGCCAGCAGCTTAACAGGGAATAATTCACCCCTCCACTTT,CASSLTGNNSPLHF
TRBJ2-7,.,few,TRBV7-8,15,TGTGCCAGCAGCTTAGTTCGGGGGGCAATAGACGAGCAGTACTTC,CASSLVRGAIDEQYF
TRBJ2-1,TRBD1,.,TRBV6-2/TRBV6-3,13,TGTGCCAGCAGTCTGGGTAGGGGGCTTGAGCAGTTCTTC,CASSLGRGLEQFF
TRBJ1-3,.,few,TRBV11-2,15,TGTGCCAGCAGTCCGGACAGCTACTCTGGAAACACCATATATTTT,CASSPDSYSGNTIYF
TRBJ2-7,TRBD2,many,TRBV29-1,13,TGCAGCGTTCTACTAGCGGGGGGATACGAGCAGTACTTC,CSVLLAGGYEQYF
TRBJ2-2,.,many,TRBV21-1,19,TGTGCCAGCAGCAAAGGAAAGGTCGAGCTTCCGGAGGGCACCGGGGAGCTGTTTTTT,CASSKGKVELPEGTGELFF